The 23 T cell receptor beta chains given below trace back to one sample, sequenced in a study of cytomegalovirus exposure and HLA in healthy donors. Use of 60 Vbeta and 13 Jbeta primers characterized the PCR. Produced via immunoSEQ multiplex PCR; TCRdb's table is partial and in-frame only. The table shows about 190,000 clones, with about 80% occurring only once. Source material: PBMCs. These receptors were collected from a woman aged 50 to 65 in good health and CMV-seropositive.

This chain connects TRBV7-2 to TRBJ2-1; TRBD2 matches at 9 bases. The CDR3 covers 15 residues. V shed 5 bases, J shed 6 bases, and the junction held 8 bases outside the gene matches. Germline assignment: CDR1 SGHTA and CDR2 FQGNSA. The CDR3 is CASSRSRGGRNEQFF. The CDR3 bases are TGTGCCAGCAGCAGATCGCGGGGGGGCCGCAATGAGCAGTTCTTC.

This sequence joins TRBV7-8 and TRBJ1-1; 7 nucleotides align to TRBD1. Germline V lookup: CDR1 SGHVS, CDR2 FQNEAQ. This CDR3 has 14 residues. Germline trimming cut 4 bases from V and 5 bases from J; bases unmatched to any gene: 7. As DNA, the CDR3 is TGTGCCAGCAGCTCCTTCCAGGGGGTAACTGAAGCTTTCTTT. Translated: CASSSFQGVTEAFF.

The chain is built from TRBV7-2 and TRBJ2-2; TRBD1 might be the D (6 bases). The CDR3 has 16 amino acids. Germline assignment: CDR1 SGHTA and CDR2 FQGNSA. V lost 1 base and J lost 1, with 10 bases in between. As DNA, the CDR3 is TGTGCCAGCAGCTTAGACCCGGGACAGAACACCGGGGAGCTGTTTTTT. Its translation is CASSLDPGQNTGELFF. Full variable domain (remainder filled in from reference TRBV7-2 and TRBJ2-2): GAGVSQSPSNKVTEKGKDVELRCDPISGHTALYWYRQSLGQGLEFLIYFQGNSAPDKSGLPSDRFSAERTGGSVSTLTIQRTQQEDSAVYLCASSLDPGQNTGELFFGEGSRLTVL.

The rearrangement joins TRBV7-2 to TRBJ2-1; TRBD1 matches at 9 bases. There are 15 residues in the CDR3. The V and J ends lost 2 bases and 7 bases, in that order; junction bases with no gene match: 6. CDR1 and CDR2 (germline): SGHTA, FQGNSA. CDR3 in amino acids: CASSLMGQGINEQFF. In DNA form, the CDR3 reads TGTGCCAGCAGCTTAATGGGACAGGGTATTAATGAGCAGTTCTTC. Based on the CDR3 plus reference TRBV7-2 and TRBJ2-1, the full variable domain is GAGVSQSPSNKVTEKGKDVELRCDPISGHTALYWYRQSLGQGLEFLIYFQGNSAPDKSGLPSDRFSAERTGGSVSTLTIQRTQQEDSAVYLCASSLMGQGINEQFFGPGTRLTVL.

The gene calls are TRBV7-2 and TRBJ2-7, with 8 positions matching TRBD2. This CDR3 comprises 15 residues. The V gene end was trimmed by 3 bases and the J gene end by 4 bases; junction bases not matched to a gene: 8. Germline CDR1 SGHTA, CDR2 FQGNSA. The CDR3 spells CASSLSGGEAYEQYF. The DNA of the CDR3 is TGTGCCAGCAGCTTGTCCGGGGGGGAAGCTTACGAGCAGTACTTC. The entire variable domain, with the rest obtained from reference TRBV7-2 and TRBJ2-7, is as follows: GAGVSQSPSNKVTEKGKDVELRCDPISGHTALYWYRQSLGQGLEFLIYFQGNSAPDKSGLPSDRFSAERTGGSVSTLTIQRTQQEDSAVYLCASSLSGGEAYEQYFGPGTRLTVT.

The chain carries TRBV5-5 and TRBJ1-1; 7 bases are a match to TRBD1. The length of the CDR3 is 14 residues. Germline values: CDR1 SGHKS, CDR2 YYEKEE (reference sequence). The junction had 10 bases not matched to a gene; V was cut back by 0 bases and J by 11 bases. CDR3 sequence reads: CASSLDLSGGTAFF. The CDR3 nucleotides are TGTGCCAGCAGCTTGGATCTGTCAGGGGGGACTGCTTTCTTT.

This rearrangement joins TRBV11-2 to TRBJ1-4; 8 nucleotides match TRBD1. V lost 5 bases, J lost 8 bases, and 7 bases stayed unmatched. This CDR3 contains 14 residues. Germline CDR1 SGHAT, CDR2 FQNNGV. The CDR3 DNA follows: TGTGCCAGCAGCGCCACAGGGGGGAACGAAAAACTGTTTTTT. Translating it yields CASSATGGNEKLFF.

There are a few counts of this clone. The gene calls are TRBV10-3 and TRBJ2-1; 14 bases fit TRBD2. The CDR3 totals 15 residues. Germline CDR1 ENHRY, CDR2 SYGVKD. Trimming cost V 4 bases and J 6 bases; bases outside gene matches: 2. The CDR3 nucleotides read TGTGCCATCAGTGGACTAGCGGGGGGGTCCAATGAGCAGTTCTTC. It encodes CAISGLAGGSNEQFF.

The chain carries TRBV18 and TRBJ1-2, with no clear D. Germline CDR1 KGHSH, CDR2 LQKENI. The length of the CDR3 is 14 residues. V was shortened by 5 bases and J by 8 bases, with 18 bases between the two germline ends. The CDR3: CASSSSGKIGGYTF. For the CDR3, the DNA is TGTGCCAGCTCATCGTCCGGGAAGATCGGGGGCTACACCTTC.

The CDR3 protein is CASRYGRGEGEQFF. The CDR3, as DNA: TGTGCCAGTAGATACGGTAGGGGGGAGGGTGAGCAGTTCTTC. This chain connects TRBV19 to TRBJ2-1; the D gene is possibly TRBD2 (7 bases). The CDR3 loop spans 14 amino acids. The ends were cut back, 6 bases at V and 9 bases at J, with 18 bases in the middle. Germline V gene lookup returns CDR1 LNHDA and CDR2 SQIVND (reference sequence).

V usage is TRBV6-1 and J usage is TRBJ1-5; maybe TRBD1 (6 bases). The CDR3 loop spans 17 amino acids. The germline CDR1 and CDR2 sequences are MNHNS and SASEGT. V lost 4 bases and J 4 bases, leaving 20 bases between the germline ends. The CDR3 spells CASSALPGTLPNQPQHF. The CDR3 DNA reads as TGTGCCAGCAGTGCACTCCCTGGGACACTTCCTAATCAGCCCCAGCATTTT.

This chain joins TRBV7-7 and TRBJ2-5, with D possibly TRBD2 on 7 matching bases. Per germline, CDR1 SSHAT and CDR2 FNYEAQ (reference sequence). This CDR3 is 16 amino acids long. Trimming cost V 1 base and J 1 base, with 13 bases left between them. The CDR3 is CASSLVAGGPQETQYF. CDR3 DNA: TGTGCCAGCAGCTTAGTTGCCGGGGGGCCCCAAGAGACCCAGTACTTC.

J is TRBJ2-5 and V is TRBV4-2; perhaps TRBD1 as D (5 bases). CDR3 length: 15 residues. The germline V and J ends were trimmed by 3 bases and 2 bases, with 13 bases remaining between them. Germline values: CDR1 LGHNA, CDR2 YNFKEQ. In DNA form, the CDR3 reads TGTGCCAGCAGCCAGGTTTGGGGCCAACAAGAGACCCAGTACTTC. Translation: CASSQVWGQQETQYF.

This chain links TRBV19 with TRBJ2-7, with D maybe TRBD2 (6 bases). The CDR3 is made up of 14 amino acids. From germline, CDR1 is LNHDA and CDR2 SQIVND (reference sequence). Trimming cost V 5 bases and J 0 bases, with 11 bases left between them. CDR3: CASSGRRSSYEQYF. The CDR3 nucleotides read TGTGCCAGTAGTGGGAGGAGGAGCTCCTACGAGCAGTACTTC.

The V call is TRBV13, the J call TRBJ2-2; 9 bases are a match to TRBD1. Unmatched junction bases numbered 11, after V lost 5 bases and J lost 4 bases. The CDR3 sequence is 17 residues long. The germline CDR1 and CDR2 sequences are PRHDT and FYEKMQ (reference sequence). CDR3 coding DNA: TGTGCCAGCAGCAAACCACGGGACAGGGATGTCACCGGGGAGCTGTTTTTT. It encodes CASSKPRDRDVTGELFF.

The chain carries TRBV9 and TRBJ1-1; D is uncertain. This CDR3 has 16 residues. V lost 3 bases to trimming and J lost 0 bases, with 15 bases between them. The germline V gene encodes CDR1 SGDLS and CDR2 YYNGEE. The DNA of the CDR3 is TGTGCCAGCAGCGCCACCCCCGACACCTTGAACACTGAAGCTTTCTTT. This translates into CASSATPDTLNTEAFF.

CDR3 coding DNA: TGCGCCAGCAGCTTGGCGGGACAGGCGTCTGGAAACACCATATATTTT. Residues: CASSLAGQASGNTIYF. The genes are TRBV5-1 and TRBJ1-3; 8 bases map to TRBD1. V shed 0 bases, J shed 1 base, and the junction held 3 bases outside the gene matches. Looked up from germline, CDR1 is SGHRS and CDR2 is YFSETQ. The CDR3 has 16 residues. Drawing the rest from reference TRBV5-1 and TRBJ1-3, the complete variable domain is KAGVTQTPRYLIKTRGQQVTLSCSPISGHRSVSWYQQTPGQGLQFLFEYFSETQRNKGNFPGRFSGRQFSNSRSEMNVSTLELGDSALYLCASSLAGQASGNTIYFGEGSWLTVV.

The CDR3 sequence: CASSDDRVSGELFF. For the CDR3, the DNA is TGTGCCAGCAGTGACGACAGGGTATCCGGGGAGCTGTTTTTT. The chain recombines TRBV2 with TRBJ2-2; 7 bases fit TRBD1. After removal of 3 bases from V and 6 bases from J, the junction contained 4 bases not matched to a gene. There are 14 residues in the CDR3. The germline CDR1 and CDR2 sequences are SNHLY and FYNNEI. The full variable domain, with the rest looked up from reference TRBV2 and TRBJ2-2, is EPEVTQTPSHQVTQMGQEVILRCVPISNHLYFYWYRQILGQKVEFLVSFYNNEISEKSEIFDDQFSVERPDGSNFTLKIRSTKLEDSAMYFCASSDDRVSGELFFGEGSRLTVL.

The chain joins TRBV12-5 to TRBJ1-1; tentative D call: TRBD1 (6 bases). The CDR3 has 12 amino acids. In germline, CDR1 is LGHNT, CDR2 FRNRAP. The V end was cut by 7 bases, the J end by 8 bases, with 14 bases between. The CDR3 is CASVGGGREAFF. In DNA form, the CDR3 reads TGTGCTAGTGTTGGGGGCGGACGGGAAGCTTTCTTT.

The chain couples TRBV9 to TRBJ2-1; D uncertain. The CDR3 loop spans 12 amino acids. Germline values: CDR1 SGDLS, CDR2 YYNGEE. Trimming took off 5 bases at V and 8 bases at J, with 11 bases between the two ends. The CDR3 here is CASSPTFDEQFF. DNA for the CDR3: TGTGCCAGCAGTCCTACCTTCGATGAGCAGTTCTTC. Looking up the rest from reference TRBV9 and TRBJ2-1 gives the full variable domain: DSGVTQTPKHLITATGQRVTLRCSPRSGDLSVYWYQQSLDQGLQFLIQYYNGEERAKGNILERFSAQQFPDLHSELNLSSLELGDSALYFCASSPTFDEQFFGPGTRLTVL.

This chain connects TRBV7-2 to TRBJ2-5; D might be TRBD2 (6 bases). Germline CDR1 is SGHTA and CDR2 is FQGNSA. Deletions cut 1 base from V and 5 bases from J, with 14 bases between. The CDR3 spans 15 residues. CDR3 sequence (DNA): TGTGCCAGCAGCTTAGGGGGATTTGGGAGGGAGACCCAGTACTTC. It specifies CASSLGGFGRETQYF.

This sequence joins TRBV10-3 and TRBJ2-5, with a possible D match to TRBD2 (7 bases). CDR1 ENHRY and CDR2 SYGVKD come from the germline V gene. V was pared by 0 bases and J by 2 bases, with 22 bases between. The CDR3 contains 19 residues. CDR3 nucleotide sequence: TGTGCCATCAGTGAGTCGATGAGGGACCGGCGGGGGCCGCAAGAGACCCAGTACTTC. Translating gives CAISESMRDRRGPQETQYF.

The chain recombines TRBV6-5 with TRBJ2-7; 11 bases agree with TRBD2. This CDR3 is 14 amino acids long. The J segment lost 6 bases and the V segment lost 5 bases, leaving 6 bases of the junction unmatched. Germline loops: CDR1 MNHEY, CDR2 SVGAGI. DNA of the CDR3: TGTGCCAGCAGTGAACGACTAGCGGGGACCGAGCAGTACTTC. Encoded protein: CASSERLAGTEQYF.